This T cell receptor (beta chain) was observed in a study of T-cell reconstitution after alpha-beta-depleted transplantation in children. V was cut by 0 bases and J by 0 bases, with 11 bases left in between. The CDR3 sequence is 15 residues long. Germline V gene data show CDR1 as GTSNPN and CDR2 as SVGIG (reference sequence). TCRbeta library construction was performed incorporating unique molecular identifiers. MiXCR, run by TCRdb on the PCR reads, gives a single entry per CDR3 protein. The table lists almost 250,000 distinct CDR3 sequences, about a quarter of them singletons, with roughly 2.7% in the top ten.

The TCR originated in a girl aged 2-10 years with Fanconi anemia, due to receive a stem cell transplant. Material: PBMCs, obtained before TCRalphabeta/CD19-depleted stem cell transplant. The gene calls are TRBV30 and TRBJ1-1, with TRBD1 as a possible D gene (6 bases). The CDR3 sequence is CAWSVQGSMNTEAFF. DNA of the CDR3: TGTGCCTGGAGTGTACAGGGCAGTATGAACACTGAAGCTTTCTTT.